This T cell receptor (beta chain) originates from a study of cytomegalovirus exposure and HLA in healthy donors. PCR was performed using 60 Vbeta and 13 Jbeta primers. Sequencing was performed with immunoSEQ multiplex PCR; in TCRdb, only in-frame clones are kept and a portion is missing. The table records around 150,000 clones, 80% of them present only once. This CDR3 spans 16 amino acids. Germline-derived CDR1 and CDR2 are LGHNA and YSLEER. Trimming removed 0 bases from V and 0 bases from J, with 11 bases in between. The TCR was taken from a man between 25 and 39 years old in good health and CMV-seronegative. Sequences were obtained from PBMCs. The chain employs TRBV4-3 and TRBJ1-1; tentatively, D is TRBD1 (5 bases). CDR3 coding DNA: TGCGCCAGCAGCCAAGATCTAAACAGGTTGAACACTGAAGCTTTCTTT. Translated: CASSQDLNRLNTEAFF.